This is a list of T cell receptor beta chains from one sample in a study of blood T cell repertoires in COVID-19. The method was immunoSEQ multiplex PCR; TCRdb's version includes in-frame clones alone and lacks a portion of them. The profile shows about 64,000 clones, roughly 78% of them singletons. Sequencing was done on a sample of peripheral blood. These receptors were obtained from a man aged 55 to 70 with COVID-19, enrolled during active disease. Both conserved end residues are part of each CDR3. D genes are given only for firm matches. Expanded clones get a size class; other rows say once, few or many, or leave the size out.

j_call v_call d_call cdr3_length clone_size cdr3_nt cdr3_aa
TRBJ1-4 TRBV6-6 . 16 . TGTGCCAGCAGTTACTATGGGAGCACAACTAATGAAAAACTGTTTTTT CASSYYGSTTNEKLFF
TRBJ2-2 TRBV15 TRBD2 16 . TGTGCCACCAGCAGAGCTGCTAGCGGGAGTACCGGGGAGCTGTTTTTT CATSRAASGSTGELFF
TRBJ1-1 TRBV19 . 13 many TGTGCCAGTAGTATGAGCAAGAACACTGAAGCTTTCTTT CASSMSKNTEAFF
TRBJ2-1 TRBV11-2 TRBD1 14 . TGTGCCAGCAGCCCCCAGGACAGGTACAATGAGCAGTTCTTC CASSPQDRYNEQFF
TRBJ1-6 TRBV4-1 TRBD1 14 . TGCGCCAGCAGTCTGCTCAGGGGGGATTCACCCCTCCACTTT CASSLLRGDSPLHF
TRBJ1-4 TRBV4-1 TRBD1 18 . TGCGCCAGCAGACCGAGGGGGACAGGGGGCGTAGGGGGTGAAAAACTGTTTTTT CASRPRGTGGVGGEKLFF
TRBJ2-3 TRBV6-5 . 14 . TGTGCCAGCAGTTACTCGGAGGGGACAGATACGCAGTATTTT CASSYSEGTDTQYF
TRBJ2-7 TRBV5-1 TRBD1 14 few TGCGCCAGCAGCTTCCAGGGGGCGGGGTACGAGCAGTACTTC CASSFQGAGYEQYF
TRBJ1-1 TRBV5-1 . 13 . TGCGCCAGCAGCTTGGTGAGGGAAACTGAAGCTTTCTTT CASSLVRETEAFF
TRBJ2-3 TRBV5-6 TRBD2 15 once TGTGCCAGCAGCCTCCTAGCGGGGGGGCCGGATACGCAGTATTTT CASSLLAGGPDTQYF
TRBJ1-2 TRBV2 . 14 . TGTGCCAGCAGTGGACTCAGGGGAGAAGGTGGCTACACCTTC CASSGLRGEGGYTF
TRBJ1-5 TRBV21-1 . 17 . . CASSKLVPYSCNQPQHF
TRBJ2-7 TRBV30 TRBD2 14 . TGTGCCTGGGGAAAGACTAGCCGGGGCTACGAGCAGTACTTC CAWGKTSRGYEQYF
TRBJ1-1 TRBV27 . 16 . TGTGCCAGCAGTTCGATAAGGCAGGGTATAGGCACTGAAGCTTTCTTT CASSSIRQGIGTEAFF
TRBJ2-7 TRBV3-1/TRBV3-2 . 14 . TGTGCCAGCAGCCGTGCCGACTTAAACTACGAGCAGTACTTC CASSRADLNYEQYF
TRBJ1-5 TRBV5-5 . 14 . TGTGCCAGCAGCCAAGGAGACGGCAATCAGCCCCAGCATTTT CASSQGDGNQPQHF
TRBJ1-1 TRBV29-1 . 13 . TGCAGCGTTGTTGGGGCGGGGGGCACTGAAGCTTTCTTT CSVVGAGGTEAFF
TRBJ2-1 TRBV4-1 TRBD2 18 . TGCGCCAGCAGTCCAGGACTAGCGCGCCTCCTTTCCTACAATGAGCAGTTCTTC CASSPGLARLLSYNEQFF
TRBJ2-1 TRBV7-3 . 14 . TGTGCCAGCAGCCTAGGCCTCTCCTTAAATGAGCAGTTCTTC CASSLGLSLNEQFF
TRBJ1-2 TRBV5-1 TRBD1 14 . TGCGCCAGCAGCCTACCGGGACAGGGATATGGCTACACCTTC CASSLPGQGYGYTF
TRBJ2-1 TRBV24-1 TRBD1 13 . TGTGCCACCAGTGGGACAGGGAGTGATGAGCAGTTCTTC CATSGTGSDEQFF
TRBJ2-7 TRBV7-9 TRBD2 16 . TGTGCCTACAAGGCGGGGCGGGAGGTTTATCCCTACGAGCAGTACTTC CAYKAGREVYPYEQYF
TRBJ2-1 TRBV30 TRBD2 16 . TGTGCCTGGAGGGTGATAGCGGGAGCGAGGGAAGCTGAGCAGTTCTTC CAWRVIAGAREAEQFF
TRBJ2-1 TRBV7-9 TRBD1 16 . TGTGCCAGCACCCTATCCGGACAGGGATACTACAATGAGCAGTTCTTC CASTLSGQGYYNEQFF
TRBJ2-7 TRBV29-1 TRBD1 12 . TGCAGCGTTGGACAGGGAAGGGGCGAGCAGTACTTC CSVGQGRGEQYF
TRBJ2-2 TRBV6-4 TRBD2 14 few TGTGCCAGCCGACTAGCGGGAGGATCCGGGGAGCTGTTTTTT CASRLAGGSGELFF
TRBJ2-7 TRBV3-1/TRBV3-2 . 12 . TGTGCCAGCAGCCGAGGACAGTACGAGCAGTACTTC CASSRGQYEQYF
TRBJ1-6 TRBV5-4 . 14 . TGTGCCAGCAGCTTGGACAGGTCGGATTCACCCCTCCACTTT CASSLDRSDSPLHF
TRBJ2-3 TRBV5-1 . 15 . TGCGCCAGCAGCTTAATGGGACTCCGCACAGATACGCAGTATTTT CASSLMGLRTDTQYF
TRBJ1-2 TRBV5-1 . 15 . TGCGCCAGCAGCTCCCCCCGGGGGACTCAAGATGGCTACACCTTC CASSSPRGTQDGYTF
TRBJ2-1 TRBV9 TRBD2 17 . TGTGCCAGCAGCGCCCCCTCGAGAGGCGGGGGGGACAATGAGCAGTTCTTC CASSAPSRGGGDNEQFF
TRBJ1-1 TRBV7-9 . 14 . TGTGCCAGCAGCTTATTGGGGGGGCAGACTGAAGCTTTCTTT CASSLLGGQTEAFF
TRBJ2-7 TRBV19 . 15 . TGTGCCAGTAGTATTCGGCAGGGTGGGAAGGACGAGCAGTACTTC CASSIRQGGKDEQYF
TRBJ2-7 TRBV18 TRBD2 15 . TGTGCCAGCTCACCACCTCGACCGGGAGGTTACGAGCAGTACTTC CASSPPRPGGYEQYF
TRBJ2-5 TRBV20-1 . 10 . TGCAGTGCTACCCTGGAGACCCAGTACTTC CSATLETQYF